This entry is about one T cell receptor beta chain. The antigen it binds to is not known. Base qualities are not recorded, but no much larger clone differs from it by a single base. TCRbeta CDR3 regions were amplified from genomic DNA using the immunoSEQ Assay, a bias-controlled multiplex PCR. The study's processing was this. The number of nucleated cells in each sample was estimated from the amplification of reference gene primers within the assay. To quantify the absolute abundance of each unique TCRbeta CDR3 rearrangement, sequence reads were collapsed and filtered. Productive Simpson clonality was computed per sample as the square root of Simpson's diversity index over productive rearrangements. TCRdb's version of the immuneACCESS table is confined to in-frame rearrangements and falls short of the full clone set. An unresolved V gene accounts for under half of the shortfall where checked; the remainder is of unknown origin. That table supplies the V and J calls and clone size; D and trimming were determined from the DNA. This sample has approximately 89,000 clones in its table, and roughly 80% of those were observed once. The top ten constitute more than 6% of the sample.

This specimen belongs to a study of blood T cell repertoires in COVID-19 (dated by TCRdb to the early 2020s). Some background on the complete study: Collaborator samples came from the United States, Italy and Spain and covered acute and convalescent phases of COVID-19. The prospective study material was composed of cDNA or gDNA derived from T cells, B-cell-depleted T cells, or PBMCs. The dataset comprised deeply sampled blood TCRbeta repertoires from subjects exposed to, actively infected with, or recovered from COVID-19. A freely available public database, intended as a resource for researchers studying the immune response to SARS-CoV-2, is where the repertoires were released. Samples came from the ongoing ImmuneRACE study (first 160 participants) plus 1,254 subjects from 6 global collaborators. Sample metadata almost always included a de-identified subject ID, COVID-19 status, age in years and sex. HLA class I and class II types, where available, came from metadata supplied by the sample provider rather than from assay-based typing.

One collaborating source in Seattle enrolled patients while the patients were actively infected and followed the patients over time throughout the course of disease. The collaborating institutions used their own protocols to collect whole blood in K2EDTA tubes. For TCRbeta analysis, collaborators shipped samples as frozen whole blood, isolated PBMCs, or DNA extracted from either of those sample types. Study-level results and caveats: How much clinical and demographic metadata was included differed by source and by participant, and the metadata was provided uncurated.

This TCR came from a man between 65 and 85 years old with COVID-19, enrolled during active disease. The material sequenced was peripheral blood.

The DNA is as follows: TGTGCCAGCAGTGAACAGGGGGGCCTCACCGGGGAGCTGTTTTTT. The resulting protein is CASSEQGGLTGELFF. The chain links TRBV2 with TRBJ2-2; a tentative D match to TRBD1 spans 7 bases. CDR3 length: 15 amino acids, cysteine to phenylalanine. CDR3 DNA only is kept here, 45 bases in frame from base 1. V is cut by 2 bases and J by 4 bases, and the space between the germline ends is 11 bases. Sequences SNHLY (CDR1) and FYNNEI (CDR2) are obtained from the germline V gene.